Shown below are 9 T cell receptor beta chains from a single sample sequenced in a study of T cells in Graves' hyperthyroidism and ophthalmopathy. The source material, RNA transcripts, was used to amplify TCR beta CDR3 regions. With the HTBI primer set, the TCR CDR3 went through a first round of RT-PCR. TCRdb reprocessed the multiplex PCR reads with MiXCR, giving one entry per CDR3 protein. The data hold roughly 420,000 distinct CDR3 sequences, with roughly 14% observed a single time. The sequenced sample was blood. Source of these receptors: a woman between 18 and 30 years old with Graves' hyperthyroidism.

This clonotype was seen many times. The chain combines TRBV30 with TRBJ1-1; no clear D. Germline-derived CDR1 and CDR2 are GTSNPN and SVGIG (reference sequence). The V gene lost 4 bases and the J gene lost 1 base, with 10 bases spanning the gap. The CDR3 has 13 amino acids. The CDR3 nucleotides read TGTGCCTGGACAGGCGGGTCGAACACTGAAGCTTTCTTT. Amino acids: CAWTGGSNTEAFF.

This clonotype was picked up a small number of times. This chain joins TRBV24-1 and TRBJ2-3; tentatively, D is TRBD2 (5 bases). Germline CDR1 and CDR2: KGHDR and SFDVKD. V was pared by 2 bases and J by 4 bases, with 12 bases between. The CDR3 runs 15 residues. The CDR3 spells CATSDSPSRADTQYF. DNA for the CDR3: TGTGCCACCAGTGATTCCCCCTCGAGGGCAGATACGCAGTATTTT.

The chain has TRBV5-1 and TRBJ2-2, with D possibly TRBD2 on 5 matching bases. V was pared by 3 bases and J by 5 bases, with 14 bases between. The CDR3 length is 15 residues. Germline values: CDR1 SGHRS, CDR2 YFSETQ. CDR3 region: CASSSAGLTTGELFF. The CDR3 DNA is TGCGCCAGCAGCTCTGCTGGACTTACAACCGGGGAGCTGTTTTTT.

This clonotype showed up just a few times. This sequence joins TRBV27 and TRBJ1-2; D uncertain. This CDR3 is 12 amino acids long. V shed 2 bases and J shed 13 bases, with 14 bases lying between them. The germline gives CDR1 MNHEY, CDR2 SMNVEV (reference sequence). The CDR3 here is CASSLPGGRPTF. The CDR3 DNA reads as TGTGCCAGCAGTTTACCCGGTGGCCGTCCCACCTTC.

This rearrangement joins TRBV5-1 to TRBJ2-5; TRBD1 matches at 11 bases. Trimming took 1 base from V and 4 from J; bases not matched to a gene: 3. The CDR3 covers 15 residues. Germline CDR1 SGHRS, CDR2 YFSETQ. The chain's CDR3 is CASSLSDRGRETQYF. CDR3 DNA sequence: TGCGCCAGCAGCTTGTCGGACAGGGGGCGAGAGACCCAGTACTTC.

This clonotype was seen many times. The J gene is TRBJ2-7, the V gene TRBV5-6; 8 bases line up with TRBD2. This CDR3 is built from 16 residues. J was trimmed by 7 bases and V by 1 base; bases with no gene match: 13. Germline V gene data show CDR1 as SGHDT and CDR2 as YYEEEE. This chain's CDR3 is CASSLRREGPIREQYF. DNA of the CDR3: TGTGCCAGCAGCTTGCGACGGGAGGGCCCTATACGAGAGCAGTACTTC.

Ten or more counts support this clonotype. V usage is TRBV9 and J usage is TRBJ2-1; 8 positions agree with TRBD2. The ends lost 0 bases at V and 4 bases at J; junction bases unmatched: 3. CDR1 SGDLS and CDR2 YYNGEE come from the germline V gene. This CDR3 region has 15 residues. In nucleotides, the CDR3 is TGTGCCAGCAGCGTAGTAACGGGAGGGTACAATGAGCAGTTCTTC. Translating gives CASSVVTGGYNEQFF.

The table lists this clonotype with a count of one. The chain links TRBV10-2 to TRBJ1-6; 7 bases match TRBD1. The CDR3 runs 14 residues. Germline loops: CDR1 WSHSY, CDR2 SAAADI. The V and J ends lost 7 bases and 7 bases, in that order; junction bases with no gene match: 7. The CDR3 spells CASIGGGLNSPLHF. CDR3 nucleotide sequence: TGCGCCAGCATCGGAGGGGGCCTAAATTCACCCCTCCACTTT.

This chain links TRBV10-3 with TRBJ1-4, with 7 nucleotides matching TRBD1. CDR1 is ENHRY and CDR2 is SYGVKD in the germline V gene. The V and J ends lost 10 bases and 7 bases, in that order; junction bases with no gene match: 9. The CDR3 sequence is 13 residues long. CDR3 in amino acids: CASETGWSEKLFF. CDR3 DNA sequence: TGTGCCAGCGAGACAGGGTGGAGTGAAAAACTGTTTTTT.